This T cell receptor beta chain stems from a study of T cell changes during pregnancy in multiple sclerosis. This CDR3 is built from 17 residues. Germline V gene data show CDR1 as MGHDK and CDR2 as SYGVNS. V lost 5 bases and J lost 6, with 25 bases in between. Assay: immunoSEQ multiplex PCR; the TCRdb copy retains only in-frame clones and omits some. The sample holds under 95,000 clones, 80% to 95% seen once. The material sequenced was peripheral blood, taken in the second trimester of pregnancy. This chain connects TRBV25-1 to TRBJ1-1; D call uncertain. This receptor was identified in a female donor with multiple sclerosis, enrolled in a pregnancy study. DNA for the CDR3: TGTGCCAGCAGTTATCACCCAAAGGACTTTTTGGGTGCTGAAGCTTTCTTT. Its protein is CASSYHPKDFLGAEAFF.